This T cell receptor (beta chain) was observed in a study of cytomegalovirus exposure and HLA in healthy donors. Background on the study: Researchers previously reported finding fewer than 140 million unique TCR beta sequences from about 200 million T cells.

Note on this clone: The antigen is undetermined.

The CDR3 spans 16 residues. V trimming: 8 bases; J trimming: 1 base; junction bases outside the gene matches: 12. In germline, CDR1 is MRHNA, CDR2 SNTAGT. Study-wide results and caveats: A later analysis revealed that TCR association rates differed between HLA loci, peaking at DRB1 and bottoming out at HLA-C. Listed as cytomegalovirus-associated were more than 150 TCR beta chains. A reported reduction in N-insertions relative to the approximately 640-donor mean was seen in an Asian-associated ancestry cluster in a later analysis.

Amplification used 60 Vbeta primers and 13 Jbeta primers. Sequencing used immunoSEQ multiplex PCR; TCRdb keeps in-frame clones, though not all of them. Here the sample spans roughly 150,000 clones, roughly 80% being singletons. The sequenced material came from PBMCs. The TCR was taken from a woman aged 35 to 49 in good health and CMV-seronegative. The J gene is TRBJ2-3, the V gene TRBV6-4, with 7 bases lining up with TRBD2. In DNA, the CDR3 is TGTGCCAGCTGCGCCAGGGCGGGGGACTGCACAGATACGCAGTATTTT. As protein: CASCARAGDCTDTQYF.